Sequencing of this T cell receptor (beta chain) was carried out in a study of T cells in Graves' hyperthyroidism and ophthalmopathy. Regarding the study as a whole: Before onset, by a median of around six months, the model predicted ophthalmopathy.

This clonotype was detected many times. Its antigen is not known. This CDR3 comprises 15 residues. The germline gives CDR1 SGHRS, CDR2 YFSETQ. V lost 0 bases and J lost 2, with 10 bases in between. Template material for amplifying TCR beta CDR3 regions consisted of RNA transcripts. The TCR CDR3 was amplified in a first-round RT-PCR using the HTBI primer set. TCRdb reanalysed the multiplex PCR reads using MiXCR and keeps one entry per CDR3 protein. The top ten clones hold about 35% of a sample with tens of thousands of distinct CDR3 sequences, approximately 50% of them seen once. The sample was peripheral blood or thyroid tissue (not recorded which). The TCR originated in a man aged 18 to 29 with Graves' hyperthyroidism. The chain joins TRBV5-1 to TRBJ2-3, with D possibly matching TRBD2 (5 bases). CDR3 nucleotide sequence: TGCGCCAGCAGCTTGGCGGGAAATCCCACAGATACGCAGTATTTT. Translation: CASSLAGNPTDTQYF.